These 3 T cell receptor beta chains were sequenced from one sample in a study of metastatic and nonmetastatic thyroid tumors. Until they underwent thyroid surgery, no patient had received any treatment. Using MiXCR, TCRdb re-called clones from the PCR reads. This table holds 30,000 to 35,000 clones, around 20% found once. The sequencing sample was made of blood. These receptors were taken from a female donor with papillary thyroid cancer or a benign thyroid nodule (not recorded which). Some clones in this sample may be carry-over from other donors' samples.

This clone was found many times. The genes are TRBV6-1 and TRBJ1-6; D gene uncertain. Germline V gene sequence: CDR1 MNHNS, CDR2 SASEGT. Trimming stripped 5 bases from V and 14 bases from J, with 7 bases between. The CDR3 is 10 amino acids. The CDR3 loop is CASSLASLHF. CDR3 nucleotides: TGTGCCAGCAGTCTAGCGTCCCTCCACTTT.

This clone appeared many times. The J gene is TRBJ2-3, the V gene TRBV7-6; 10 bases fit TRBD2. V trimming: 5 bases; J trimming: 0 bases; junction bases outside the gene matches: 14. CDR1 and CDR2 from the germline V gene are SGHVS and FNYEAQ. The CDR3 is made up of 19 amino acids. The chain's CDR3 is CASSPRTSGHRGSTDTQYF. In DNA, the CDR3 is TGTGCCAGCAGCCCCAGGACTAGCGGCCATCGTGGAAGCACAGATACGCAGTATTTT.

This clone appeared many times. The rearrangement links TRBV6-2 or TRBV6-3 to TRBJ1-6; D possibly corresponds to TRBD1 (6 bases). The CDR3 loop spans 15 amino acids. V was shortened by 4 bases and J by 5 bases, with 12 bases between the two germline ends. Germline V gene data show CDR1 as MNHEY and CDR2 as SVGEGT. The CDR3 sequence: CASSLQGGDNSPLHF. The CDR3, as DNA: TGTGCCAGCAGTTTACAGGGAGGAGATAATTCACCCCTCCACTTT.